What follows are 27 T cell receptor beta chains derived from one specimen sequenced in a study of OX40 agonist ivuxolimab in advanced cancers. This table comes from immunoSEQ multiplex PCR, and its TCRdb copy is limited to in-frame clones, with some not included. This table has just over 90,000 clones, around 90% appearing once. Sequencing used CD4+ or CD8+ T cells sorted from blood, obtained in a trial of the OX40 agonist ivuxolimab. All receptors come from an adult with an advanced solid tumor such as melanoma, head and neck, liver or kidney cancer.

The chain is built from TRBV28 and TRBJ2-2; 10 positions agree with TRBD2. Germline V gives CDR1 MDHEN, CDR2 SYDVKM. This CDR3 comprises 17 residues. The ends lost 8 bases at V and 3 bases at J; junction bases unmatched: 12. As DNA, the CDR3 is TGTGCCAGCGCCACTAGCGGGGCGACCAGATACACCGGGGAGCTGTTTTTT. Its protein product is CASATSGATRYTGELFF.

This clone was recorded only once. The V gene is TRBV7-9, the J gene TRBJ1-6; D unresolved. Germline CDR1 SEHNR, CDR2 FQNEAQ (reference sequence). V was trimmed by 2 bases and J by 10 bases, leaving 6 bases between them. CDR3 length: 12 residues. As DNA, the CDR3 is TGTGCCAGCAGCTTAATGGACTCACCCCTCCACTTT. The encoded protein is CASSLMDSPLHF.

The CDR3 loop is CASKASGTGELFF. CDR3 in DNA: TGTGCCAGCAAGGCTAGCGGGACCGGGGAGCTGTTTTTT. The chain joins TRBV6-1 to TRBJ2-2; 8 positions agree with TRBD2. V lost 7 bases, J lost 5 bases, and 3 bases stayed unmatched. Germline loops: CDR1 MNHNS, CDR2 SASEGT. CDR3 length equals 13 residues.

The chain joins TRBV7-9 to TRBJ2-7; D not resolved. This CDR3 has 15 residues. Germline values: CDR1 SEHNR, CDR2 FQNEAQ (reference sequence). V shed 4 bases and J shed 0 bases, with 13 bases lying between them. The CDR3 here is CASSSLGSLSYEQYF. CDR3 nucleotide sequence: TGTGCCAGCAGCTCCCTCGGGTCACTCTCCTACGAGCAGTACTTC.

The DNA of the CDR3 is TGTGCCAGTAGTATCTCTACTAGTGCAGATACGCAGTATTTT. Translated: CASSISTSADTQYF. The chain is built from TRBV19 and TRBJ2-3; D might be TRBD2 (5 bases). Germline V gene lookup returns CDR1 LNHDA and CDR2 SQIVND (reference sequence). There are 14 residues in the CDR3. Deletions cut 3 bases from V and 4 bases from J, with 11 bases between.

The chain employs TRBV18 and TRBJ2-7, with TRBD1 matching over 11 bases. CDR1 KGHSH and CDR2 LQKENI come from the germline V gene. Trimming took 2 bases from V and 0 from J; bases not matched to a gene: 0. The CDR3 runs 15 residues. CDR3 DNA sequence: TGTGCCAGCTCACCAGGGACAGGGGGCTCCTACGAGCAGTACTTC. Its protein product is CASSPGTGGSYEQYF.

J is TRBJ2-7 and V is TRBV7-9, with D tentatively TRBD2 (5 bases). Germline V gene sequence: CDR1 SEHNR, CDR2 FQNEAQ (reference sequence). V lost 6 bases and J 2 bases, leaving 17 bases between the germline ends. The CDR3 is made up of 15 amino acids. The CDR3 bases are TGTGCCAGCAGTTTATCCGGACTTAAGACCTACGAGCAGTACTTC. It yields the protein CASSLSGLKTYEQYF.

J is TRBJ2-5 and V is TRBV11-2; tentatively, D is TRBD1 or TRBD2 (6 bases each). V lost 2 bases to trimming and J lost 0 bases, with 10 bases between them. Germline V lookup: CDR1 SGHAT, CDR2 FQNNGV. CDR3 size: 15 residues. The CDR3 loop is CASSLRGEYQETQYF. The CDR3, as DNA: TGTGCCAGCAGCTTAAGGGGGGAGTACCAAGAGACCCAGTACTTC.

The chain is built from TRBV9 and TRBJ2-2, with D tentatively TRBD1 (5 bases). The CDR3 covers 15 residues. Germline CDR1 is SGDLS and CDR2 is YYNGEE. Trimming shortened V by 6 bases and J by 5 bases, and 17 bases separated the two germline ends. The CDR3 region has the DNA TGTGCCAGCAAGGTGGACATTTTGGTGACCGGGGAGCTGTTTTTT. It translates to CASKVDILVTGELFF. Complete variable domain (other parts from reference TRBV9 and TRBJ2-2): DSGVTQTPKHLITATGQRVTLRCSPRSGDLSVYWYQQSLDQGLQFLIQYYNGEERAKGNILERFSAQQFPDLHSELNLSSLELGDSALYFCASKVDILVTGELFFGEGSRLTVL.

This sequence joins TRBV18 and TRBJ1-4; 7 bases agree with TRBD1. The junction had 11 bases not matched to a gene; V was cut back by 3 bases and J by 10 bases. The CDR3 length is 15 residues. Germline values: CDR1 KGHSH, CDR2 LQKENI. CDR3 amino acids: CASSPDRARGGKLFF. In nucleotides, the CDR3 is TGTGCCAGCTCACCCGACAGGGCTCGGGGGGGAAAACTGTTTTTT.

The chain links TRBV6-5 to TRBJ1-1, with D possibly matching TRBD1 (6 bases). V lost 6 bases to trimming and J lost 2 bases, with 16 bases between them. Germline V CDR1 and CDR2: MNHEY, SVGAGI. This CDR3 is 15 amino acids long. CDR3: CASRGITGFNTEAFF. The DNA for the CDR3 is TGTGCCAGCAGGGGGATTACAGGGTTTAACACTGAAGCTTTCTTT.

V gene TRBV18 combines with J gene TRBJ2-1, with 14 bases that match TRBD2. The junction had 8 bases not matched to a gene; V was cut back by 3 bases and J by 7 bases. Germline CDR1 and CDR2: KGHSH and LQKENI. The CDR3 is made up of 17 amino acids. This chain's CDR3 is CASSPGLAGALGNEQFF. The CDR3, as DNA: TGTGCCAGCTCACCGGGACTAGCGGGAGCGCTAGGTAATGAGCAGTTCTTC.

V usage is TRBV5-1 and J usage is TRBJ2-3; TRBD2 matches 8 bases. The germline gives CDR1 SGHRS, CDR2 YFSETQ. The CDR3 is made up of 15 amino acids. V lost 6 bases, J lost 3 bases, and 9 bases stayed unmatched. The CDR3 sequence is CASKVSGRGTDTQYF. The CDR3 DNA reads as TGCGCCAGCAAAGTGAGCGGGAGAGGAACAGATACGCAGTATTTT.

The chain joins TRBV7-3 to TRBJ2-7, with D hard to call. From germline, CDR1 is SGHTA and CDR2 FQGTGA. Trimming removed 1 base from V and 1 base from J, with 2 bases in between. This CDR3 region has 12 residues. CDR3 coding DNA: TGTGCCAGCAGCTTAAGTTCCTACGAGCAGTACTTC. Translation: CASSLSSYEQYF.

This chain connects TRBV7-9 to TRBJ1-3; 8 bases fit TRBD1. This CDR3 region has 15 residues. The V segment lost 1 base and the J segment 4 bases; nucleotides outside the gene matches: 3. Germline V CDR1 and CDR2: SEHNR, FQNEAQ (reference sequence). CDR3 region: CASSLGGTGGNTIYF. The DNA for the CDR3 is TGTGCCAGCAGCTTAGGCGGGACAGGCGGAAACACCATATATTTT.

The rearrangement uses TRBV9 and TRBJ2-1, with TRBD2 matching 12 bases. The CDR3 spans 15 residues. Germline V gene lookup returns CDR1 SGDLS and CDR2 YYNGEE. The ends lost 3 bases at V and 3 bases at J; junction bases unmatched: 1. Here the CDR3 reads CASSGGLAGYNEQFF. CDR3 coding DNA: TGTGCCAGCAGCGGGGGACTAGCGGGCTACAATGAGCAGTTCTTC.

The V gene is TRBV7-9, the J gene TRBJ2-1, with 8 positions matching TRBD1. The CDR3 totals 16 residues. V lost 4 bases to trimming and J lost 7 bases; unmatched junction nucleotides: 12. CDR1 and CDR2 (germline): SEHNR, FQNEAQ (reference sequence). Written as DNA, the CDR3 is TGTGCCAGCAGCTACCGGCCGGGACGGGACAGGAATGAGCAGTTCTTC. This sequence encodes CASSYRPGRDRNEQFF. Combining the CDR3 with reference TRBV7-9 and TRBJ2-1 gives the whole variable domain DTGVSQNPRHKITKRGQNVTFRCDPISEHNRLYWYRQTLGQGPEFLTYFQNEAQLEKSRLLSDRFSAERPKGSFSTLEIQRTEQGDSAMYLCASSYRPGRDRNEQFFGPGTRLTVL.

The rearrangement uses TRBV7-3 and TRBJ2-7, with TRBD2 as a possible D gene (6 bases). Germline values: CDR1 SGHTA, CDR2 FQGTGA. This CDR3 has 16 amino acids. V gave up 4 bases and J gave up 2 bases, with 18 bases separating them. The CDR3: CASSSAPGLKTYEQYF. DNA for the CDR3: TGTGCCAGCAGCTCCGCCCCGGGACTGAAAACCTACGAGCAGTACTTC.

This clone appeared once. The gene calls are TRBV7-2 and TRBJ1-1; weak D call: TRBD1 (5 bases). The V gene lost 5 bases and the J gene lost 5 bases, with 12 bases spanning the gap. This CDR3 has 13 residues. In germline, CDR1 is SGHTA, CDR2 FQGNSA. The DNA of the CDR3 is TGTGCCAGCAGCCGACGCGGGGCAACTGAAGCTTTCTTT. Translating gives CASSRRGATEAFF.

The genes are TRBV27 and TRBJ2-1; maybe TRBD2 (5 bases). Germline V lookup: CDR1 MNHEY, CDR2 SMNVEV (reference sequence). V lost 0 bases and J 1 base, leaving 16 bases between the germline ends. The CDR3 totals 18 residues. The CDR3 nucleotides are TGTGCCAGCAGTTTATCGAGCCGGCTAGCCCATTCCTACAATGAGCAGTTCTTC. Residues: CASSLSSRLAHSYNEQFF.

This clone was seen just once. This chain uses TRBV6-6 with TRBJ2-1; the match to TRBD2 covers 8 bases. This CDR3 has 15 amino acids. CDR1 MNHNY and CDR2 SVGAGI come from the germline V gene (reference sequence). V gave up 7 bases and J gave up 8 bases; unmatched junction bases: 13. The CDR3 loop is CASMTGREVSDEQFF. The CDR3 coding sequence is TGTGCCAGCATGACTGGGCGGGAGGTTAGCGATGAGCAGTTCTTC.

The gene calls are TRBV2 and TRBJ2-1; D gene unclear. The V and J ends lost 5 bases and 8 bases respectively, with 16 bases between them. Germline V CDR1 and CDR2: SNHLY, FYNNEI. The CDR3 length is 14 residues. The CDR3 is CASSSSRAVDEQFF. CDR3 nucleotide sequence: TGTGCCAGCAGTTCATCCCGCGCAGTCGATGAGCAGTTCTTC.

This sequence joins TRBV7-6 and TRBJ2-7; weak D call: TRBD2 (6 bases). V lost 1 base to trimming and J lost 5 bases, with 21 bases between them. Germline V gene lookup returns CDR1 SGHVS and CDR2 FNYEAQ. CDR3 length: 17 amino acids. The CDR3: CASSLEGTPAARHEQYF. The CDR3, as DNA: TGTGCCAGCAGCTTAGAAGGGACTCCCGCCGCCAGACACGAGCAGTACTTC.

Concerning this clone: In the same sample, other DNA sequences code for this CDR3. The chain uses TRBV7-3 and TRBJ2-5; D unclear. This CDR3 contains 13 residues. The ends were cut back, 1 base at V and 4 bases at J, with 7 bases in the middle. Germline loops: CDR1 SGHTA, CDR2 FQGTGA. CDR3 protein: CASSLNPRETQYF. The CDR3 DNA reads as TGTGCCAGCAGCTTAAACCCGCGAGAGACCCAGTACTTC.

The chain links TRBV30 to TRBJ2-7, with D perhaps being TRBD1 or TRBD2 (6 bases each). The CDR3 is 15 residues long. Germline CDR1 and CDR2: GTSNPN and SVGIG (reference sequence). V was trimmed by 2 bases and J by 1 base, leaving 15 bases between them. CDR3 amino acids: CAWSSWGAGSYEQYF. CDR3 nucleotides: TGTGCCTGGAGTTCCTGGGGGGCGGGATCCTACGAGCAGTACTTC.

J is TRBJ2-7 and V is TRBV18; D not certain. This CDR3 has 11 amino acids. V lost 3 bases and J 7 bases, leaving 7 bases between the germline ends. Germline CDR1 and CDR2: KGHSH and LQKENI. The CDR3 region is CASSPPTEQYF. The CDR3 DNA sequence: TGTGCCAGCTCACCCCCCACTGAGCAGTACTTC.

The rearrangement links TRBV21-1 to TRBJ2-7; the D call in the table, TRBD2, was not verified against the DNA. TRBV21-1 is listed as a pseudogene. CDR3 length equals 17 residues. CDR3 sequence (DNA): TGTGCCAGCAGCAATGGGTGGGGGGAGGTCCCCGTCTACGAGCAGTACTTC. Residues: CASSNGWGEVPVYEQYF.